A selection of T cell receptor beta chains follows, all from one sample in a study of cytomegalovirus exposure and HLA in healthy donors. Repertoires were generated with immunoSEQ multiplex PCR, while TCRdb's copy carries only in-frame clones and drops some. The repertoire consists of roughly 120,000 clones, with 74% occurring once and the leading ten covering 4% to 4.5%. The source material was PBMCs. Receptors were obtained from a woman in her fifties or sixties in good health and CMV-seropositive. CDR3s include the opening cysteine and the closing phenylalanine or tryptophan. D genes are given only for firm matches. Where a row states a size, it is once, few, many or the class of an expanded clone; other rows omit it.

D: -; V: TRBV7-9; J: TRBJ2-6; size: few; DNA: TGTGCCAGCAGCCCAGGTGGCCTTAAATCTGGGGCCAACGTCCTGACTTTC; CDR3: CASSPGGLKSGANVLTF
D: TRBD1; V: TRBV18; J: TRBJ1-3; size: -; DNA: TGTGCCAGCTCACTTGACAGGGGGCAAGGAAACACCATATATTTT; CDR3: CASSLDRGQGNTIYF
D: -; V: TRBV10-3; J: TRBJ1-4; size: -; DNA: TGTGCCATCAACAACCCCGGGACAAGTCGTGAAAAACTGTTTTTT; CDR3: CAINNPGTSREKLFF
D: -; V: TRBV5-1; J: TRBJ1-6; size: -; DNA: TGCGCCAGCAGCTTGGCCCCCGGCGGGAATTCACCCCTCCACTTT; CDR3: CASSLAPGGNSPLHF
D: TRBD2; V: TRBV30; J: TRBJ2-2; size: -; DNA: TGTGCCTGGAGCGGACTAGCGGGGGGAGGGCACACCGGGGAGCTGTTTTTT; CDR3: CAWSGLAGGGHTGELFF
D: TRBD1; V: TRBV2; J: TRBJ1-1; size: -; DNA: TGTGCCAGCACGGGACAGACGAACACTGAAGCTTTCTTT; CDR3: CASTGQTNTEAFF
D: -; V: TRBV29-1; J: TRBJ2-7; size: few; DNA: TGCAGCGTGAGGCGGGACAGCGTCTACGAGCAGTACTTC; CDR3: CSVRRDSVYEQYF
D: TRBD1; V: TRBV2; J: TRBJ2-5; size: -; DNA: TGTGCCAGCAGAGGAGACAGGGCGTGGGAGACCCAGTACTTC; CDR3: CASRGDRAWETQYF
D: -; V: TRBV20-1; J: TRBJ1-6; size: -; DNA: TGCAGTGCTCCGGACGGGGCACCCCTCCACTTT; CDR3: CSAPDGAPLHF
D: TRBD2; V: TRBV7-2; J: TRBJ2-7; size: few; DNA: TGTGCCAGCAGCGGCCGAGGCCTAGCGGGGATTTACGAGCAGTACTTC; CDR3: CASSGRGLAGIYEQYF
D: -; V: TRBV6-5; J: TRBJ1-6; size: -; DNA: TGTGCCAGCAGTGCCCGGGACACCGGTTCACCCCTCCACTTT; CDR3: CASSARDTGSPLHF
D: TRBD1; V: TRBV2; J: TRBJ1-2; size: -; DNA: TGTGCCAGCAGTGATTACAGGGGGCATGGCTACACCTTC; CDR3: CASSDYRGHGYTF
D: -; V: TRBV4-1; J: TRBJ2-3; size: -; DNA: TGCGCCAGCAGCCAACGCGGGGAGGCAGATACGCAGTATTTT; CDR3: CASSQRGEADTQYF
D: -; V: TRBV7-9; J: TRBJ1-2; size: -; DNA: TGTGCCAGCAGCTTAGAATCGGGGGAGGGCTACACCTTC; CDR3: CASSLESGEGYTF
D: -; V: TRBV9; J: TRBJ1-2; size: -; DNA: TGTGCCAGCAGCGTAGGGGTGGGGGGCTATGGCTACACCTTC; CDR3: CASSVGVGGYGYTF
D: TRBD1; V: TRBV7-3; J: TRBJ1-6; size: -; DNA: TGTGCCAGCAGCCCGACAGGGGTAGGGGCCCTCCACTTT; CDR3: CASSPTGVGALHF
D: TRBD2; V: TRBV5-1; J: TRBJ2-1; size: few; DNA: TGCGCCAGCAGTGATGTAACGGGGGGGCTTACGAATGAGCAGTTCTTC; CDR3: CASSDVTGGLTNEQFF
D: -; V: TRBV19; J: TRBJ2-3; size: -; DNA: TGTGCCAGTAATGACGGAGCTAGCACAGATACGCAGTATTTT; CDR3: CASNDGASTDTQYF
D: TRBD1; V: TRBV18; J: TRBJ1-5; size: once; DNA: TGTGCCAGCTCACCTTCCGGGACAGGATCCGGACAGCCCCAGCATTTT; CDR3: CASSPSGTGSGQPQHF
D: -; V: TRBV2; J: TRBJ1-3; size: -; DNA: TGTGCCAGCAGTGACCCCCGAAGACACCCAGGAAACACCATATATTTT; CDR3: CASSDPRRHPGNTIYF
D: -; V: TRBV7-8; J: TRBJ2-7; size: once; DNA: TGTGCCAGCAGCTTAGGTTTGTTAGCCTTAACTTACGAGCAGTACTTC; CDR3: CASSLGLLALTYEQYF
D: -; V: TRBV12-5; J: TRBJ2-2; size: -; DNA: TGTGCTAGTGGTTTCTCCGGAGGGGACACCGGGGAGCTGTTTTTT; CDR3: CASGFSGGDTGELFF
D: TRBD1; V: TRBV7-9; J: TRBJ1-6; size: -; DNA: TGTGCCAGCAGCTTATTACAGGGGGAGAATTCACCCCTCCACTTT; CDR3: CASSLLQGENSPLHF
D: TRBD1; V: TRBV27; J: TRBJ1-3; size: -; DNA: TGTGCCAGCAGTAGGGACAGGGGTTCTGGAAACACCATATATTTT; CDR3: CASSRDRGSGNTIYF
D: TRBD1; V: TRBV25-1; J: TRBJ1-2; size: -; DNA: TGTGCCAGCAGTGCCGGACAGGGGAAATATGGCTACACCTTC; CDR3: CASSAGQGKYGYTF
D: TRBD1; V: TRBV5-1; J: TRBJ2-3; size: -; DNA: TGCGCCAGCAGCTTGGGGGGACAGGGGGCCTCAGATACGCAGTATTTT; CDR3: CASSLGGQGASDTQYF
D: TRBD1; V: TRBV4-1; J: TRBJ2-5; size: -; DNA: TGCGCCAGCAGCCTCCGGACAGGGAAGGGCGAGACCCAGTACTTC; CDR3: CASSLRTGKGETQYF
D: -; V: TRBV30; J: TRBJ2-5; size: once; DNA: TGTGCCCGAAACCGGGGAAAAGAGACCCAGTACTTC; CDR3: CARNRGKETQYF
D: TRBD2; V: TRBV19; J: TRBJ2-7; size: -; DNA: TGTGCCAGTAGTATAGAAGCTAGCGGGCTAACCTACGAGCAGTACTTC; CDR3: CASSIEASGLTYEQYF